Sequencing of this T cell receptor beta chain was carried out in a study of T cell responses to AZD1222 COVID-19 vaccine. This clone was found a few times. Additional DNA sequences in this sample encode the identical CDR3. Produced via immunoSEQ multiplex PCR; TCRdb's table is partial and in-frame only. Of 200,000 to 300,000 clones listed, over 85% are singletons. From germline, CDR1 is SGHNT and CDR2 YYREEE (reference sequence). This CDR3 region has 14 residues. The V end lost 0 bases, the J end lost 0 bases, and 7 bases lay between the germline ends. The specimen comprised peripheral blood, sampled on day 0 of AZD1222 vaccination. This chain links TRBV5-4 with TRBJ2-7; D may match TRBD1 or TRBD2 (5 bases each). The sequence was collected from an adult in good health. CDR3 nucleotides: TGTGCCAGCAGCTTGGCGGGGCACTCCTACGAGCAGTACTTC. Its protein is CASSLAGHSYEQYF. Supplemented by reference TRBV5-4 and TRBJ2-7, the full variable domain reads ETGVTQSPTHLIKTRGQQVTLRCSSQSGHNTVSWYQQALGQGPQFIFQYYREEENGRGNFPPRFSGLQFPNYSSELNVNALELDDSALYLCASSLAGHSYEQYFGPGTRLTVT.